This T cell receptor (beta chain) was found in a study of T cells after yellow fever vaccination. The length of the CDR3 is 16 residues. Germline trimming cut 1 base from V and 1 base from J; bases unmatched to any gene: 2. The V gene's germline CDR1 is SGHTA and CDR2 FQGNSA. TCRdb re-derived calls from the 5' RACE reads in MiXCR, one entry per CDR3 protein. The sample lists a few hundred thousand distinct CDR3 sequences; roughly 4.3% were seen once. This clonotype was observed a few times. As yet, its antigen is unknown. Study outcomes and limitations: CD4 and CD8 compartments shared a small share of clonotypes.

The genes are TRBV7-2 and TRBJ1-3; 9 positions agree with TRBD1. Sample: PBMCs, taken 5 days after the yellow fever booster vaccination. This receptor was obtained from a man between 18 and 35 years old who received the YFV17D yellow fever vaccine. The DNA of the CDR3 is TGTGCCAGCAGCTTAGGACAGGGGGTATCTGGAAACACCATATATTTT. This codes for CASSLGQGVSGNTIYF.